These 15 T cell receptor beta chains originate from one sample sequenced in a study of cytotoxic CD8 clonotypes in ibrutinib-treated CLL. Repertoires were generated with immunoSEQ multiplex PCR, while TCRdb's copy carries only in-frame clones and drops some. The table lists 150,000 to 200,000 clones, 70% to 90% of them singletons. Sequenced material: PBMCs, taken at disease progression, from a patient treated with ibrutinib. Receptors were obtained from a human donor with chronic lymphocytic leukemia.

The gene calls are TRBV7-6 and TRBJ2-1, with D perhaps matching TRBD1 or TRBD2 (5 bases each). There are 14 residues in the CDR3. Trimming pared 5 bases from V and 5 bases from J, leaving 13 bases between. Germline V gene lookup returns CDR1 SGHVS and CDR2 FNYEAQ. This chain's CDR3 is CASSRTGRNNEQFF. The CDR3, as DNA: TGTGCCAGCAGCCGAACGGGACGCAACAATGAGCAGTTCTTC. Filled out from reference TRBV7-6 and TRBJ2-1, the complete variable domain reads GAGVSQSPRYKVTKRGQDVALRCDPISGHVSLYWYRQALGQGPEFLTYFNYEAQQDKSGLPNDRFSAERPEGSISTLTIQRTEQRDSAMYRCASSRTGRNNEQFFGPGTRLTVL.

The count of this clone is one. V is TRBV28 and J is TRBJ2-1, with D possibly matching TRBD2 (7 bases). Germline V lookup: CDR1 MDHEN, CDR2 SYDVKM. Trimming took 4 bases from V and 5 from J, leaving 18 bases between them. This CDR3 has 16 amino acids. CDR3 DNA sequence: TGTGCCAGCAGTTCCCCCGCGGGGGACACTAACAATGAGCAGTTCTTC. Its protein product is CASSSPAGDTNNEQFF.

This clone was observed a few times. The V call is TRBV9, the J call TRBJ2-7; possibly TRBD1 for D (6 bases). This CDR3 region has 13 residues. Germline CDR1 reads SGDLS; CDR2 reads YYNGEE. Trimming pared 0 bases from V and 6 bases from J, leaving 10 bases between. DNA for the CDR3: TGTGCCAGCAGCGTAGAAACACAGGGCGAGCAGTACTTC. This encodes CASSVETQGEQYF.

This chain uses TRBV28 with TRBJ1-5; possibly TRBD1 for D (6 bases). The CDR3 extends over 15 amino acids. V was cut by 3 bases and J by 0 bases, with 9 bases left in between. CDR1 MDHEN and CDR2 SYDVKM come from the germline V gene. CDR3 in DNA: TGTGCCAGCAGTTTTTACAGGGTTAGCAATCAGCCCCAGCATTTT. Its translation is CASSFYRVSNQPQHF.

The V call is TRBV27, the J call TRBJ1-2; TRBD1 might be the D (6 bases). Per the germline V gene, CDR1 is MNHEY and CDR2 is SMNVEV (reference sequence). CDR3 length equals 15 residues. V was shortened by 7 bases and J by 0 bases, with 15 bases between the two germline ends. The CDR3 region has the DNA TGTGCCAGCACCCCATACAGGGCTGCTAACTATGGCTACACCTTC. This encodes CASTPYRAANYGYTF.

This clone appeared a single time. The rearrangement uses TRBV5-1 and TRBJ2-7, with 9 positions matching TRBD2. Trimming cost V 3 bases and J 2 bases; bases outside gene matches: 9. The CDR3 consists of 16 residues. Germline V CDR1 and CDR2: SGHRS, YFSETQ. CDR3 loop: CASSSGLSGRTYEQYF. DNA for the CDR3: TGCGCCAGCAGCTCCGGCCTAAGCGGGAGGACCTACGAGCAGTACTTC.

The genes are TRBV19 and TRBJ2-5; TRBD2 matches 7 bases. V was clipped by 3 bases and J by 5 bases; unmatched bases: 15. Germline loops: CDR1 LNHDA, CDR2 SQIVND (reference sequence). The CDR3 runs 17 residues. The chain's CDR3 is CASSIGHLGGGRETQYF. CDR3 DNA sequence: TGTGCCAGTAGTATCGGCCACCTTGGGGGAGGGAGGGAGACCCAGTACTTC.

This clone appeared a few times. The chain uses TRBV4-2 and TRBJ1-5; D is unclear. The CDR3 contains 14 residues. Trimming cost V 0 bases and J 4 bases, with 7 bases left between them. The germline V gene has CDR1 LGHNA and CDR2 YNFKEQ. The CDR3 DNA is TGTGCCAGCAGCCAAGATGGTGGGAATCAGCCCCAGCATTTT. Its translation is CASSQDGGNQPQHF.

This clone was seen a single time. The chain is built from TRBV28 and TRBJ1-5; tentative D call: TRBD1 (5 bases). The germline gives CDR1 MDHEN, CDR2 SYDVKM. The V end was cut by 8 bases, the J end by 7 bases, with 21 bases between. This CDR3 region has 15 residues. The CDR3 is CASGLIRDRSQPQHF. The CDR3 nucleotides are TGTGCCAGCGGCCTAATCCGGGACCGCAGCCAGCCCCAGCATTTT.

V usage is TRBV7-2 and J usage is TRBJ2-7; the D gene is possibly TRBD1 (5 bases). The germline V gene encodes CDR1 SGHTA and CDR2 FQGNSA. CDR3 length: 13 residues. With 4 bases removed from V and 3 bases from J, the gap between germline ends came to 10 bases. The CDR3 nucleotides read TGTGCCAGCAGCTGGGTGGACAACTACGAGCAGTACTTC. This encodes CASSWVDNYEQYF.

The chain recombines TRBV7-2 with TRBJ2-1; 7 nucleotides line up with TRBD2. The CDR3 sequence is 16 residues long. V shed 5 bases and J 6 bases; nucleotides not matched to a gene: 13. CDR1 is SGHTA and CDR2 is FQGNSA in the germline V gene. The CDR3 region has the DNA TGTGCCAGCAGCCCGAGAAGTGGGAGCGGGGCCAATGAGCAGTTCTTC. It encodes CASSPRSGSGANEQFF.

The chain links TRBV7-9 to TRBJ2-7; D unresolved. In germline, CDR1 is SEHNR, CDR2 FQNEAQ (reference sequence). The length of the CDR3 is 13 residues. The V gene lost 1 base and the J gene lost 3 bases, with 7 bases spanning the gap. CDR3 loop: CASSLGANYEQYF. Here the CDR3 DNA reads TGTGCCAGCAGCTTAGGGGCCAACTACGAGCAGTACTTC.

J is TRBJ2-1 and V is TRBV9, with 11 bases fitting TRBD1. CDR3 length: 16 residues. The V segment lost 4 bases and the J segment 6 bases; nucleotides outside the gene matches: 9. CDR1 is SGDLS, CDR2 YYNGEE, per germline. DNA of the CDR3: TGTGCCAGCAGCCGCCTCGGGGGACAGGGGGGCAATGAGCAGTTCTTC. This encodes CASSRLGGQGGNEQFF.

The V call is TRBV29-1, the J call TRBJ2-1; the match to TRBD2 covers 8 bases. Germline CDR1 reads SQVTM; CDR2 reads ANQGSEA. The J segment lost 1 base and the V segment lost 1 base, leaving 3 bases of the junction unmatched. This CDR3 is 15 amino acids long. For the CDR3, the DNA is TGCAGCGTTGAAGCGACTAGCGCGTCCTACAATGAGCAGTTCTTC. It yields the protein CSVEATSASYNEQFF.

V gene TRBV2 combines with J gene TRBJ2-4; D remains unclear. With 8 bases removed from V and 0 bases from J, the gap between germline ends came to 11 bases. The germline V gene encodes CDR1 SNHLY and CDR2 FYNNEI. This CDR3 is built from 14 residues. The CDR3 loop is CASGLHLAKNIQYF. The CDR3 DNA sequence: TGTGCCAGCGGGCTACATCTAGCCAAAAACATTCAGTACTTC.